The source of this T cell receptor (beta chain) is a study of CD8 T cells in ankylosing spondylitis. Study outcomes and limitations: Characteristic of ankylosing spondylitis blood, it appeared, was a TCR beta motif comprising several highly homologous variants.

CDR1 MNHEY and CDR2 SMNVEV come from the germline V gene (reference sequence). The CDR3 covers 14 residues. The ends were cut back, 3 bases at V and 2 bases at J, with 10 bases in the middle. Points on this clonotype: The target antigen is unknown.

TCRdb re-derived calls from the 5' RACE reads in MiXCR, one entry per CDR3 protein. The sample lists 200,000 to 250,000 distinct CDR3 sequences, around 16% occurring once. Sequencing input: blood, either unsorted or a sorted T cell fraction (not recorded which). The receptor's source is a male donor with ankylosing spondylitis. The V gene is TRBV27, the J gene TRBJ2-5; unclear D gene. CDR3 bases: TGTGCCAGCAGTTTGCAGGATGAACAAGAGACCCAGTACTTC. Its translation is CASSLQDEQETQYF.